The next 6 T cell receptor beta chains were all read from a single sample in a study of blood T cell repertoires in COVID-19. The method was immunoSEQ multiplex PCR; TCRdb's version includes in-frame clones alone and lacks a portion of them. This sample has approximately 240,000 clones; approximately 79% occur once, and the top ten carry 4%. Sequenced sample: peripheral blood. Receptor source: a woman aged 35 to 49 with active or convalescent COVID-19.

The chain joins TRBV7-3 to TRBJ2-5, with a possible D match to TRBD2 (6 bases). Trimming shortened V by 2 bases and J by 4 bases, and 8 bases separated the two germline ends. The CDR3 extends over 13 amino acids. Per the germline V gene, CDR1 is SGHTA and CDR2 is FQGTGA. CDR3 residues: CASSLGGRETQYF. The CDR3 bases are TGTGCCAGCAGCTTAGGAGGGAGAGAGACCCAGTACTTC.

The chain joins TRBV2 to TRBJ2-1; weak D call: TRBD1 (5 bases). V dropped 4 bases and J dropped 9 bases, with 7 bases sitting between them. CDR1 and CDR2 from the germline V gene are SNHLY and FYNNEI. The CDR3 loop spans 11 amino acids. CDR3 sequence (DNA): TGTGCCAGCAGTGCGGACACTGAGCAGTTCTTC. Translation gives CASSADTEQFF. The full variable domain, completed using reference TRBV2 and TRBJ2-1, is EPEVTQTPSHQVTQMGQEVILRCVPISNHLYFYWYRQILGQKVEFLVSFYNNEISEKSEIFDDQFSVERPDGSNFTLKIRSTKLEDSAMYFCASSADTEQFFGPGTRLTVL.

The chain carries TRBV6-5 and TRBJ1-1; D remains unclear. Germline CDR1 and CDR2: MNHEY and SVGAGI. With 7 bases removed from V and 4 bases from J, the gap between germline ends came to 16 bases. The CDR3 loop spans 14 amino acids. CDR3 sequence reads: CASTPSYSTTEAFF. DNA for the CDR3: TGTGCCAGCACCCCTAGCTACAGTACCACTGAAGCTTTCTTT.

V and J are TRBV5-1 and TRBJ2-1; 9 bases map to TRBD1. There are 15 residues in the CDR3. The V and J ends lost 2 bases and 6 bases, in that order; junction bases with no gene match: 6. Germline V lookup: CDR1 SGHRS, CDR2 YFSETQ. Here the CDR3 DNA reads TGCGCCAGCAGCTTTACAGGGGGCCCTACCAATGAGCAGTTCTTC. Translating gives CASSFTGGPTNEQFF.

The chain links TRBV10-3 to TRBJ2-5; TRBD2 matches 9 bases. V lost 3 bases and J lost 7; bases outside the gene matches: 9. The CDR3 extends over 15 amino acids. The germline gives CDR1 ENHRY, CDR2 SYGVKD. CDR3: CAISDQSGGSGTQYF. CDR3 coding DNA: TGTGCCATCAGTGACCAGAGCGGGGGGAGTGGGACCCAGTACTTC.

V and J are TRBV2 and TRBJ1-5; 8 nucleotides agree with TRBD1. The CDR3 runs to 14 residues. V trimming: 6 bases; J trimming: 5 bases; junction bases outside the gene matches: 6. Per the germline V gene, CDR1 is SNHLY and CDR2 is FYNNEI. The CDR3 DNA follows: TGTGCCAGCAGCCCAGGGGGCTTTGATCAGCCCCAGCATTTT. This encodes CASSPGGFDQPQHF.